These 26 T cell receptor beta chains were all obtained from the same sample, sequenced in a study of regulatory T cells in long-lasting Graves disease. This sample's time point: persistent/refractory GD, antithyroid drugs over 5 years with positive TRAb. Generation of the TCR library employed RNA extracted from PBMCs. Building of the TCR beta libraries involved iRepertoire HTBI primers and Arm-PCR of CDR3 regions. Using its own MiXCR run on the multiplex PCR reads, TCRdb lists one record per CDR3 protein. In the table there are approximately 690,000 distinct CDR3 sequences, 30% of which are singletons. Sequencing was performed on peripheral blood mononuclear cells (PBMCs), taken when the disease was refractory, from a patient treated with antithyroid drugs. The receptors derive from a female donor with Graves disease.

The rearrangement joins TRBV28 to TRBJ2-3, with TRBD1 matching over 9 bases. The germline V gene has CDR1 MDHEN and CDR2 SYDVKM. The CDR3 runs to 15 residues. V lost 2 bases, J lost 3 bases, and 3 bases stayed unmatched. DNA for the CDR3: TGTGCCAGCAGTTTACCCGGGACAGGGACAGATACGCAGTATTTT. It is translated as CASSLPGTGTDTQYF. Full variable domain (remainder filled in from reference TRBV28 and TRBJ2-3): DVKVTQSSRYLVKRTGEKVFLECVQDMDHENMFWYRQDPGLGLRLIYFSYDVKMKEKGDIPEGYSVSREKKERFSLILESASTNQTSMYLCASSLPGTGTDTQYFGPGTRLTVL.

In the case of this clonotype: Germline is not matched at one junction end, which may reflect a read error. The chain has TRBV19 and TRBJ1-1; D remains ambiguous. The CDR3 is 12 amino acids. Germline CDR1 LNHDA, CDR2 SQIVND (reference sequence). CDR3 sequence: CASSIWNSEAFF. The CDR3 bases are TGTGCCAGTAGTATCTGGAACAGTGAAGCTTTCTTT.

V is TRBV5-1 and J is TRBJ1-1; 7 bases are a match to TRBD1. The CDR3 length is 17 residues. CDR1 is SGHRS, CDR2 YFSETQ, per germline. V lost 0 bases to trimming and J lost 0 bases; unmatched junction nucleotides: 8. CDR3 residues: CASSLGTGLGMNTEAFF. CDR3 DNA sequence: TGCGCCAGCAGCTTGGGGACAGGCCTCGGGATGAACACTGAAGCTTTCTTT.

The chain joins TRBV29-1 to TRBJ2-2; 9 bases map to TRBD2. Germline V lookup: CDR1 SQVTM, CDR2 ANQGSEA. With 6 bases clipped from V and 5 bases from J, the junction kept 19 bases outside the gene matches. The CDR3 loop spans 18 amino acids. In nucleotides, the CDR3 is TGCAGCGTCGTCAGACCCTCAGAGACTAGCGGCGTAACCGGGGAGCTGTTTTTT. Amino acid sequence: CSVVRPSETSGVTGELFF.

The chain's CDR3 is CATSPTDYQETQYF. For the CDR3, the DNA is TGTGCCACCTCACCGACGGACTACCAAGAGACCCAGTACTTC. This chain joins TRBV19 and TRBJ2-5, with D possibly TRBD2 on 5 matching bases. The V end was cut by 10 bases, the J end by 0 bases, with 15 bases between. Germline CDR1 reads LNHDA; CDR2 reads SQIVND (reference sequence). The CDR3 has 14 residues.

The chain links TRBV6-2 or TRBV6-3 to TRBJ1-5; D unclear. Trimming removed 4 bases from V and 6 bases from J, with 16 bases in between. The CDR3 is 15 amino acids. CDR1 and CDR2 (germline): MNHEY, SVGEGT. CDR3 sequence (DNA): TGTGCCAGCAGTTTAAGCCGTTTGGGAGGTCAGCCCCAGCATTTT. Translation: CASSLSRLGGQPQHF.

In regard to this clonotype: Germline and junction disagree at one end, which may indicate a read error. CDR3 DNA sequence: TGTGCCAGCAGCCTAACCGCTACGGACTACGGGCAGTACTTC. Translating it yields CASSLTATDYGQYF. The rearrangement uses TRBV7-9 and TRBJ2-7, with D tentatively TRBD2 (6 bases). The germline CDR1 and CDR2 sequences are SEHNR and FQNEAQ (reference sequence). This CDR3 is 14 amino acids long.

This clonotype was seen more than once but under ten times. The J gene is TRBJ1-1, the V gene TRBV30; 8 nucleotides align to TRBD1. The germline gives CDR1 GTSNPN, CDR2 SVGIG (reference sequence). This CDR3 region has 14 residues. The junction had 3 bases not matched to a gene; V was cut back by 2 bases and J by 1 base. The chain's CDR3 is CAWSRGQGNTEAFF. The DNA for the CDR3 is TGTGCCTGGAGTAGAGGACAGGGGAACACTGAAGCTTTCTTT.

This clonotype was recorded many times. The chain is built from TRBV2 and TRBJ1-2; the D gene is possibly TRBD1 (5 bases). CDR3 length equals 14 residues. V was shortened by 1 base and J by 4 bases, with 10 bases between the two germline ends. CDR1 SNHLY and CDR2 FYNNEI come from the germline V gene. CDR3 in amino acids: CASSEGHRFYGYTF. CDR3 bases: TGTGCCAGCAGTGAAGGCCACAGGTTCTATGGCTACACCTTC.

This clonotype was seen a few times. The rearrangement uses TRBV3-1 and TRBJ1-2; maybe TRBD1 (6 bases). The CDR3 length is 12 residues. Trimming took off 10 bases at V and 3 bases at J, with 12 bases between the two ends. The germline V gene encodes CDR1 LGHDT and CDR2 YNNKEL (reference sequence). The CDR3 DNA is TGTGCCACTTCCAGGGGATACTATGGCTACACCTTC. It specifies CATSRGYYGYTF.

The table lists this clonotype with many counts. The V gene is TRBV2, the J gene TRBJ1-5; no clear D. The CDR3 length is 15 residues. Germline loops: CDR1 SNHLY, CDR2 FYNNEI. The V end lost 0 bases, the J end lost 2 bases, and 8 bases lay between the germline ends. DNA for the CDR3: TGTGCCAGCAGTGAAGCGCGGGGAGGCAATCAGCCCCAGCATTTT. This translates into CASSEARGGNQPQHF. The full variable domain, in which reference TRBV2 and TRBJ1-5 provide the parts outside the CDR3, is EPEVTQTPSHQVTQMGQEVILRCVPISNHLYFYWYRQILGQKVEFLVSFYNNEISEKSEIFDDQFSVERPDGSNFTLKIRSTKLEDSAMYFCASSEARGGNQPQHFGDGTRLSIL.

The chain is built from TRBV20-1 and TRBJ2-7, with D possibly called TRBD1 or TRBD2 (6 bases each). The V and J ends lost 6 bases and 2 bases respectively, with 17 bases between them. The germline V gene encodes CDR1 DFQATT and CDR2 SNEGSKA (reference sequence). The CDR3 extends over 14 amino acids. The CDR3 is CSAAEEGETYEQYF. The CDR3 coding sequence is TGCAGTGCCGCAGAGGAGGGGGAGACCTACGAGCAGTACTTC.

The chain has TRBV9 and TRBJ2-2, with 12 bases lining up with TRBD2. V was clipped by 5 bases and J by 1 base; unmatched bases: 6. CDR3 length: 17 residues. The germline CDR1 and CDR2 sequences are SGDLS and YYNGEE. The CDR3: CASRSGTSGLNTGELFF. The CDR3 bases are TGTGCCAGCAGGTCCGGGACTAGCGGGTTGAACACCGGGGAGCTGTTTTTT.

This clonotype has a count of ten or more. J is TRBJ1-1 and V is TRBV6-2 or TRBV6-3, with 9 positions matching TRBD1. Germline CDR1 reads MNHEY; CDR2 reads SVGEGT. The CDR3 runs to 12 residues. V lost 6 bases and J lost 8; bases outside the gene matches: 4. CDR3 DNA: TGTGCCAGCAGCGGGACAGGGAGGGAAGCTTTCTTT. This translates into CASSGTGREAFF.

The table lists this clonotype with a few counts. V gene TRBV19 combines with J gene TRBJ2-5; 7 bases are a match to TRBD1. Germline V CDR1 and CDR2: LNHDA, SQIVND (reference sequence). J was trimmed by 5 bases and V by 5 bases; bases with no gene match: 8. This CDR3 has 14 residues. CDR3 coding DNA: TGTGCCAGTAGTCTACAGGGGATCGAGGAGACCCAGTACTTC. Encoded protein: CASSLQGIEETQYF.

The rearrangement links TRBV20-1 to TRBJ2-7; TRBD1 agrees at 10 bases. Germline values: CDR1 DFQATT, CDR2 SNEGSKA (reference sequence). This CDR3 is 15 amino acids long. With 0 bases clipped from V and 3 bases from J, the junction kept 5 bases outside the gene matches. This CDR3 is CSAREDRGEFYEQYF. The CDR3 bases are TGCAGTGCTAGAGAGGACAGGGGGGAGTTCTACGAGCAGTACTTC.

This sequence joins TRBV6-1 and TRBJ2-7; weak D call: TRBD2 (7 bases). Deletions cut 6 bases from V and 5 bases from J, with 11 bases between. The CDR3 totals 12 residues. CDR1 is MNHNS, CDR2 SASEGT, per germline. The CDR3: CASRGGRDEQYF. The CDR3 DNA reads as TGTGCCAGCAGGGGGGGGCGCGACGAGCAGTACTTC.

This rearrangement joins TRBV6-1 to TRBJ1-3, with a tentative D call TRBD1 (5 bases). Germline loops: CDR1 MNHNS, CDR2 SASEGT. The V gene lost 6 bases and the J gene lost 2 bases, with 8 bases spanning the gap. The CDR3 length is 13 residues. The CDR3 protein is CASRGGAGNTIYF. The CDR3 DNA reads TGTGCCAGCAGGGGGGGAGCTGGAAACACCATATATTTT.

The chain couples TRBV6-2 or TRBV6-3 to TRBJ2-4; 8 positions agree with TRBD2. Losses at the gene ends were 0 bases for V and 6 bases for J; bases not matched to a gene: 10. The V gene's germline CDR1 is MNHEY and CDR2 SVGEGT. The CDR3 runs 17 residues. CDR3 sequence: CASSYSNPGLGRNIQYF. Here the CDR3 DNA reads TGTGCCAGCAGTTACTCGAACCCGGGACTAGGCAGAAACATTCAGTACTTC.

There are a few counts of this clonotype. This rearrangement joins TRBV30 to TRBJ2-7, with 11 nucleotides matching TRBD1. V trimming: 4 bases; J trimming: 3 bases; junction bases outside the gene matches: 8. The CDR3 covers 15 residues. The germline V gene encodes CDR1 GTSNPN and CDR2 SVGIG (reference sequence). CDR3 amino acids: CAWTPLGQGVYEQYF. In DNA, the CDR3 is TGTGCCTGGACCCCTTTGGGACAGGGGGTCTACGAGCAGTACTTC.

In nucleotides, the CDR3 is TGTGCCTGGAGCCCCCGGAGGGGAGAGACTGAAGCTTTCTTT. Protein: CAWSPRRGETEAFF. V usage is TRBV30 and J usage is TRBJ1-1; tentatively, D is TRBD1 (5 bases). The CDR3 sequence is 14 residues long. Looked up from germline, CDR1 is GTSNPN and CDR2 is SVGIG (reference sequence). Deletions cut 3 bases from V and 5 bases from J, with 16 bases between.

The J gene is TRBJ2-7, the V gene TRBV20-1; 9 bases map to TRBD1. CDR1 is DFQATT, CDR2 SNEGSKA, per germline (reference sequence). CDR3 length: 14 residues. The ends lost 6 bases at V and 2 bases at J; junction bases unmatched: 8. The CDR3: CSARGTGSPYEQYF. CDR3 coding DNA: TGCAGTGCACGCGGGACAGGGTCTCCCTACGAGCAGTACTTC.

This chain links TRBV15 with TRBJ2-4; maybe TRBD2 (5 bases). The germline V and J ends were trimmed by 5 bases and 7 bases, with 15 bases remaining between them. This CDR3 is built from 14 residues. CDR1 is LNHNV and CDR2 is YYDKDF in the germline V gene (reference sequence). CDR3 amino acids: CATSPTRVRNIQYF. The CDR3 region has the DNA TGTGCCACCAGCCCAACGAGGGTGAGGAACATTCAGTACTTC.

This clonotype was picked up a small number of times. CDR3 sequence: CASSLAQGAGEKLFF. The CDR3 DNA sequence: TGTGCCAGCAGCTTGGCCCAGGGGGCTGGCGAAAAACTGTTTTTT. The chain joins TRBV5-5 to TRBJ1-4, with 8 bases matching TRBD1. CDR1 SGHKS and CDR2 YYEKEE come from the germline V gene (reference sequence). The length of the CDR3 is 15 residues. The V segment lost 0 bases and the J segment 8 bases; nucleotides outside the gene matches: 6.

The J gene is TRBJ2-7, the V gene TRBV6-2 or TRBV6-3; either TRBD1 or TRBD2 may supply D (5 bases each). Germline V gives CDR1 MNHEY, CDR2 SVGEGT. There are 16 residues in the CDR3. V was shortened by 4 bases and J by 2 bases, with 18 bases between the two germline ends. This CDR3 is CASSSPGTLSAYEQYF. CDR3 bases: TGTGCCAGCAGTTCCCCGGGGACGTTAAGTGCCTACGAGCAGTACTTC.

This clonotype was picked up a small number of times. The chain uses TRBV7-9 and TRBJ2-1; D is uncertain. Looked up from germline, CDR1 is SEHNR and CDR2 is FQNEAQ (reference sequence). Trimming stripped 0 bases from V and 0 bases from J, with 15 bases between. The CDR3 contains 18 residues. In nucleotides, the CDR3 is TGTGCCAGCAGCTTAGCGCGGAGTAGCCGGAGCTCCTACAATGAGCAGTTCTTC. This translates into CASSLARSSRSSYNEQFF. Drawing the rest from reference TRBV7-9 and TRBJ2-1, the complete variable domain is DTGVSQNPRHKITKRGQNVTFRCDPISEHNRLYWYRQTLGQGPEFLTYFQNEAQLEKSRLLSDRFSAERPKGSFSTLEIQRTEQGDSAMYLCASSLARSSRSSYNEQFFGPGTRLTVL.